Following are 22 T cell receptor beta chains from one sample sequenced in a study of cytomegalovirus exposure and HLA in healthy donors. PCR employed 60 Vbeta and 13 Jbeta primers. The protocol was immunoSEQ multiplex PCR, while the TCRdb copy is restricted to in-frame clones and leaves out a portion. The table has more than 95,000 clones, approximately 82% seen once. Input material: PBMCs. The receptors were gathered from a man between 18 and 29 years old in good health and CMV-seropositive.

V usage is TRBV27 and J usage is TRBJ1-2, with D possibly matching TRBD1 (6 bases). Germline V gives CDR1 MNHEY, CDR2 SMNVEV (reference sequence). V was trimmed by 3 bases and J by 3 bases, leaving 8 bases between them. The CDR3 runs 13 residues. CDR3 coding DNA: TGTGCCAGCAGTTTGCGGACAGACTATGGCTACACCTTC. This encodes CASSLRTDYGYTF.

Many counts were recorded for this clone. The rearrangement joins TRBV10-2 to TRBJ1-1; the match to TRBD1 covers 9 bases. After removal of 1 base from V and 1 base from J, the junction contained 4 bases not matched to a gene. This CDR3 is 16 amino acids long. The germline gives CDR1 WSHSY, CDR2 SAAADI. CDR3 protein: CASSEFGTGPNTEAFF. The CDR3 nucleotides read TGCGCCAGCAGTGAGTTCGGGACAGGGCCGAACACTGAAGCTTTCTTT.

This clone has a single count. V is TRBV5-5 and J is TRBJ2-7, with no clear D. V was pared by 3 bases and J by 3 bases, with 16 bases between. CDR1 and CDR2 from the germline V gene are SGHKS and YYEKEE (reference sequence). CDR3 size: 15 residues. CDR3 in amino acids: CASSSDLAGGYEQYF. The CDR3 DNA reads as TGTGCCAGCAGCTCCGACCTTGCTGGCGGCTACGAGCAGTACTTC. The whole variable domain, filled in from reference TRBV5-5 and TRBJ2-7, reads DAGVTQSPTHLIKTRGQQVTLRCSPISGHKSVSWYQQVLGQGPQFIFQYYEKEERGRGNFPDRFSARQFPNYSSELNVNALLLGDSALYLCASSSDLAGGYEQYFGPGTRLTVT.

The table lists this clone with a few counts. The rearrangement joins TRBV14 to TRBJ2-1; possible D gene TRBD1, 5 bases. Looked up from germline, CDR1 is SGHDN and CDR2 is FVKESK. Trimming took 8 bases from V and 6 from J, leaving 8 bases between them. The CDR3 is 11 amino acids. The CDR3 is CASGGANEQFF. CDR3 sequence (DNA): TGTGCCAGCGGTGGGGCCAATGAGCAGTTCTTC.

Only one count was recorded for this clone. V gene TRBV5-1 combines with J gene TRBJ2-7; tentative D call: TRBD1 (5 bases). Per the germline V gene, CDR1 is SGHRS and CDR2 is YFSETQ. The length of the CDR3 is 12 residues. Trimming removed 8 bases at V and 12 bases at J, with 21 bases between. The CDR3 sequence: CASVRGLGFPYF. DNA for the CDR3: TGCGCCAGTGTAAGGGGATTGGGCTTTCCGTACTTC.

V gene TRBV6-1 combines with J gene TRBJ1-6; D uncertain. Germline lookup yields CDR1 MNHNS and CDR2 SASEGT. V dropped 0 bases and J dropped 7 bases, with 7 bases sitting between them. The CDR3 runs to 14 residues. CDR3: CASSEATGNSPLHF. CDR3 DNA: TGTGCCAGCAGTGAAGCGACGGGGAATTCACCCCTCCACTTT.

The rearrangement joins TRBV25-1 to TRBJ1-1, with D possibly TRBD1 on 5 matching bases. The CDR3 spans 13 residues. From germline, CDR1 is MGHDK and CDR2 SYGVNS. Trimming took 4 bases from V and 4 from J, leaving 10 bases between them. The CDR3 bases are TGTGCCAGCAGTGCGCCCGGGGGCACTGAAGCTTTCTTT. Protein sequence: CASSAPGGTEAFF.

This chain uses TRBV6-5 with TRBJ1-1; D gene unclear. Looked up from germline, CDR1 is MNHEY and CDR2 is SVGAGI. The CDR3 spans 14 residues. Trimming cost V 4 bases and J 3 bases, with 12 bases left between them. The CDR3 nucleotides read TGTGCCAGCAGTTTTGACGGGAGTTACACTGAAGCTTTCTTT. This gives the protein CASSFDGSYTEAFF.

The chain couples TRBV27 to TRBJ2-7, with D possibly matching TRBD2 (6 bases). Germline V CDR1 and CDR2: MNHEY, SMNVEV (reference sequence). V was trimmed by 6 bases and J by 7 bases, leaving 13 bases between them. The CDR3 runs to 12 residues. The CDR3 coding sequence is TGTGCCAGCAGGTTAGGGGCGGGGGAGCAGTACTTC. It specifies CASRLGAGEQYF.

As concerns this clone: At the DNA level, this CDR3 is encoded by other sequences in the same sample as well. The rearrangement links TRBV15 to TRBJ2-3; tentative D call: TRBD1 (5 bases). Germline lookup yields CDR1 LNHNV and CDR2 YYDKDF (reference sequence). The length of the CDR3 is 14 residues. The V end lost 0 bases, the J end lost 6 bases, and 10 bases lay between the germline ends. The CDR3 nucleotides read TGTGCCACCAGCAGAGAAGCAGGGTGGGATACGCAGTATTTT. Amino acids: CATSREAGWDTQYF.

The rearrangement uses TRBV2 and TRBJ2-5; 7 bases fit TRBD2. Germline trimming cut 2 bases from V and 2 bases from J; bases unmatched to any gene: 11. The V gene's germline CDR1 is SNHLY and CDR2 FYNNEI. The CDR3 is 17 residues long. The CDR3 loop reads CASSEPVGLGGQETQYF. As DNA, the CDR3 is TGTGCCAGCAGTGAACCTGTCGGACTGGGAGGGCAAGAGACCCAGTACTTC.

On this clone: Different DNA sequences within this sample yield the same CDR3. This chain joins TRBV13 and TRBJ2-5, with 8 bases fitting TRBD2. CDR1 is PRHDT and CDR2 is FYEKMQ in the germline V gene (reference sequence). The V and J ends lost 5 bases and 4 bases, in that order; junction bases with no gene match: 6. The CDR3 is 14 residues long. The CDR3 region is CASSAGLDGETQYF. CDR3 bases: TGTGCCAGCAGCGCGGGACTAGATGGAGAGACCCAGTACTTC.

CDR3 amino acids: CASSLNTGELFF. In nucleotides, the CDR3 is TGTGCCAGCAGCCTAAACACCGGGGAGCTGTTTTTT. This rearrangement joins TRBV7-2 to TRBJ2-2; D is undetermined. The CDR3 has 12 amino acids. CDR1 SGHTA and CDR2 FQGNSA come from the germline V gene. The V end lost 5 bases, the J end lost 2 bases, and 3 bases lay between the germline ends.

The CDR3 sequence is CASSFPTGSSYEQYF. The CDR3 DNA reads TGTGCCAGCAGCTTTCCGACCGGGAGCTCCTACGAGCAGTACTTC. The chain has TRBV11-2 and TRBJ2-5; D possibly corresponds to TRBD2 (6 bases). With the DNA end fitting TRBJ2-7 better, the J assignment may be wrong. The CDR3 extends over 15 amino acids. Germline assignment: CDR1 SGHAT and CDR2 FQNNGV.

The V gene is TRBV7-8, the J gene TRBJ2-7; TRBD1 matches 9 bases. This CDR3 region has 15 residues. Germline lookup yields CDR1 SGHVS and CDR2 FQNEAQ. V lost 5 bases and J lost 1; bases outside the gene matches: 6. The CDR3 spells CASSPGQGPSYEQYF. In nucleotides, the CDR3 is TGTGCCAGCAGCCCGGGACAGGGCCCATCCTACGAGCAGTACTTC.

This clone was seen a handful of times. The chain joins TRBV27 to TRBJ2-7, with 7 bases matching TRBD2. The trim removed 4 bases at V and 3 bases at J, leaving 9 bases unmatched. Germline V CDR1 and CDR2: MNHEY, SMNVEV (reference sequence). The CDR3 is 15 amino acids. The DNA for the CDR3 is TGTGCCAGCAGTTCCCTGAGGACTAGGGACTACGAGCAGTACTTC. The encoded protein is CASSSLRTRDYEQYF.

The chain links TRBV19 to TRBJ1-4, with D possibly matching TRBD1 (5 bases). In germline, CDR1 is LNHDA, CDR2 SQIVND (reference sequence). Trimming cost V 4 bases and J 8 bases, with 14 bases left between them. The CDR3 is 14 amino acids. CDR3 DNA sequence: TGTGCCAGTAGTAGGCTGGGGGGAGGCGAAAAACTGTTTTTT. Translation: CASSRLGGGEKLFF.

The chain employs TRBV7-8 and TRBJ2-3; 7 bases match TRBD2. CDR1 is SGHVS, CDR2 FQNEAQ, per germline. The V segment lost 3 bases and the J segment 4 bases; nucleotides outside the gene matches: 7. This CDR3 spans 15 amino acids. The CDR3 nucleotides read TGTGCCAGCAGCTTTGGGAGGGGAGGCGCAGATACGCAGTATTTT. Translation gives CASSFGRGGADTQYF.

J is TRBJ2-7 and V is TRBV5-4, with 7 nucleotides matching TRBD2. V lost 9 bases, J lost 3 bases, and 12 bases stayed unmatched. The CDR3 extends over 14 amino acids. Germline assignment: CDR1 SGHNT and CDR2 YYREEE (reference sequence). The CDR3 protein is CATMSGGTFYEQYF. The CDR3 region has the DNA TGTGCCACCATGTCGGGGGGAACTTTCTACGAGCAGTACTTC.

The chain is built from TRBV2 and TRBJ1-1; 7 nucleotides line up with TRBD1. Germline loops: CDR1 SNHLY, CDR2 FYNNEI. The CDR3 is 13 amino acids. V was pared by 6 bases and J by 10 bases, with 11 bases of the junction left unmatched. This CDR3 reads CASRYPSTGTAFF. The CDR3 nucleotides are TGTGCCAGCAGATACCCTTCGACAGGGACAGCTTTCTTT.

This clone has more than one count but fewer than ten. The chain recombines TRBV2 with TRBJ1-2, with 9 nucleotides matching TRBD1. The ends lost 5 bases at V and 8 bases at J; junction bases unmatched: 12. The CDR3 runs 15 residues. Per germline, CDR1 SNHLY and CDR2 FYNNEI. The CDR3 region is CASSRGTGSPEGYTF. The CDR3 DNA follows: TGTGCCAGCAGTCGGGGGACAGGGTCGCCGGAGGGCTACACCTTC.

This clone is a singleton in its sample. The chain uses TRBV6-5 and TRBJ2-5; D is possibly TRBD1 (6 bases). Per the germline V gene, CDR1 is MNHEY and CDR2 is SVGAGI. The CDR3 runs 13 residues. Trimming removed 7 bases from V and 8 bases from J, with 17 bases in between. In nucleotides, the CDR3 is TGTGCCAGCAAAACCGGGGCAGGGGAAACCCAGTACTTC. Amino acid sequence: CASKTGAGETQYF.